Given below is one TCR beta chain in context. The germline V gene encodes CDR1 MGHDK and CDR2 SYGVNS. The length of the CDR3 is 15 residues. V was trimmed by 6 bases and J by 0 bases, leaving 15 bases between them. The data were taken from a study of cytomegalovirus exposure and HLA in healthy donors. The PCR had 60 Vbeta and 13 Jbeta primers. Sequencing was performed with immunoSEQ multiplex PCR; in TCRdb, only in-frame clones are kept and a portion is missing. The profile shows 170,000 or so clones, about 85% of them singletons. This chain uses TRBV25-1 with TRBJ2-7, with a possible D match to TRBD1 (5 bases). The material sequenced was PBMCs. The TCR was taken from a man younger than 30 in good health and CMV-seronegative. CDR3 amino acids: CASSDDSTGSYEQYF. CDR3 nucleotide sequence: TGTGCCAGCAGCGACGACAGCACCGGCTCCTACGAGCAGTACTTC.